The rows below give T cell receptor beta chains drawn from one sample of a study of regulatory T cells in long-lasting Graves disease. TCRdb redid the calling of the multiplex PCR reads with MiXCR, one entry per CDR3 protein. Among about 380,000 distinct CDR3 sequences listed, around 15% were seen once. The sequencing used peripheral blood mononuclear cells (PBMCs), collected at new diagnosis, from a patient treated with antithyroid drugs. The receptors stem from a female donor with Graves disease. CDR3s include the opening cysteine and the closing phenylalanine or tryptophan. D genes are given only for firm matches. Only some rows state a clone size, as once, few, many or a class for expanded clones.

TRBV12-3/TRBV12-4	TRBJ2-1	TRBD2	many	CASSFRGLAEYNEQFF	TGTGCCAGCAGTTTTAGGGGACTAGCGGAATACAATGAGCAGTTCTTC
TRBV10-3	TRBJ1-3	NA	many	CAISDRGSGNTIYF	TGTGCCATCAGTGACAGGGGATCCGGAAACACCATATATTTT
TRBV28	TRBJ2-7	TRBD2	many	CASSFLGGSYEQYF	TGTGCCAGCAGTTTTTTGGGCGGGAGCTACGAGCAGTACTTC
TRBV7-2	TRBJ1-4	TRBD1	many	CASSLISPQSYRGSPEKLFF	TGTGCCAGCAGCTTGATTTCGCCCCAAAGCTACAGGGGGTCGCCAGAAAAACTGTTTTTT
TRBV20-1	TRBJ2-3	NA	many	CSARMGSSDTQYF	TGCAGTGCTAGAATGGGGAGTTCAGATACGCAGTATTTT
TRBV27	TRBJ2-1	NA	many	CASRGGGSEYNEQFF	TGTGCCAGCAGGGGGGGCGGGAGCGAATACAATGAGCAGTTCTTC
TRBV27	TRBJ1-5	NA	many	CASRQTGSSYQPQHF	TGTGCCAGCAGACAAACAGGGTCCAGTTACCAGCCCCAGCATTTT
TRBV27	TRBJ1-6	NA	many	CASSLIGNSPLHF	TGTGCCAGCAGTTTAATTGGTAATTCACCCCTCCACTTT
TRBV3-1	TRBJ2-1	TRBD2	many	CASSRTSGGNNEQFF	TGTGCCAGCAGCCGGACTAGCGGGGGGAACAATGAGCAGTTCTTC
TRBV19	TRBJ1-4	TRBD1	NA	CASSMPRDSNEKLFF	TGTGCCAGTAGTATGCCCCGGGACAGTAATGAAAAACTGTTTTTT
TRBV20-1	TRBJ1-5	NA	many	CSATPTGNQPQHF	TGCAGTGCTACCCCGACGGGAAATCAGCCCCAGCATTTT
TRBV12-5	TRBJ1-2	NA	many	CASGFFGDTGYTF	TGTGCTAGTGGTTTTTTCGGGGACACAGGCTACACCTTC
TRBV12-3/TRBV12-4	TRBJ1-6	NA	many	CASLGGGPPLHF	TGTGCCAGTCTTGGGGGTGGGCCACCCCTCCACTTT
TRBV2	TRBJ1-2	NA	many	CASRSLGYTF	TGTGCCAGTCGTTCCCTAGGCTACACCTTC
TRBV20-1	TRBJ2-5	NA	many	CSATGKGKAETQYF	TGCAGTGCTACCGGGAAGGGTAAGGCAGAGACCCAGTACTTC
TRBV13	TRBJ2-5	NA	many	CASSTRGGGPEETQYF	TGTGCCAGCAGCACAAGAGGGGGAGGGCCAGAAGAGACCCAGTACTTC
TRBV30	TRBJ2-1	NA	many	CAWSVRGGAHNEQFF	TGTGCCTGGAGTGTTCGAGGAGGGGCCCACAATGAGCAGTTCTTC
TRBV20-1	TRBJ2-7	TRBD2	NA	CSARDQGASGGDNYEQYF	TGCAGTGCTAGAGATCAGGGGGCTAGCGGGGGAGACAATTACGAGCAGTACTTC
TRBV19	TRBJ1-2	NA	many	CASSIEEHVGNGYTF	TGTGCCAGTAGTATAGAAGAACATGTTGGAAATGGCTACACCTTC
TRBV28	TRBJ1-6	NA	many	CASSFNGGGPYNSPLHF	TGTGCCAGCAGTTTTAATGGCGGGGGACCTTATAATTCACCCCTCCACTTT
TRBV5-1	TRBJ2-2	TRBD1	many	CASSSGTGVTGELFF	TGCGCCAGCAGCTCCGGGACAGGGGTCACCGGGGAGCTGTTTTTT
TRBV24-1	TRBJ1-1	TRBD1	many	CATSDLNKDRVGFVEAFF	TGTGCCACCAGTGATTTGAACAAGGACAGGGTAGGGTTCGTCGAAGCTTTCTTT
TRBV20-1	TRBJ1-4	NA	many	CSARDPPDEKLFF	TGCAGTGCTAGAGATCCCCCGGATGAAAAACTGTTTTTT
TRBV5-1	TRBJ2-1	TRBD2	NA	CASSQRLAGGREQFF	TGCGCCAGCAGCCAAAGACTAGCGGGAGGGCGGGAGCAGTTCTTC
TRBV30	TRBJ1-5	TRBD1	many	CAWSREGASNSNQPQHF	TGTGCCTGGAGTAGAGAGGGGGCGAGTAATAGCAATCAGCCCCAGCATTTT
TRBV29-1	TRBJ2-1	TRBD1	few	CSVSPGQPQFF	TGCAGCGTTTCACCGGGACAGCCACAGTTCTTC
TRBV5-1	TRBJ2-2	TRBD1	NA	CASSFSYLLQGPPPGELFF	TGCGCCAGCAGCTTCTCCTATCTATTACAGGGGCCGCCCCCCGGGGAGCTGTTTTTT
TRBV12-3/TRBV12-4	TRBJ2-2	NA	once	CASRGTDGGTGELFF	TGTGCCAGCAGGGGGACCGACGGAGGTACCGGGGAGCTGTTTTTT
TRBV7-9	TRBJ1-4	NA	NA	CASRDTDNEKLFF	TGTGCCAGCAGAGACACAGATAATGAAAAACTGTTTTTT
TRBV6-1	TRBJ2-3	NA	many	CASRVFHSTDTQYF	TGTGCCAGCAGGGTCTTTCATAGCACAGATACGCAGTATTTT
TRBV27	TRBJ2-7	NA	many	CASSLGGGRREQYF	TGTGCCAGCAGTTTGGGAGGGGGTAGGAGAGAGCAGTACTTC
TRBV9	TRBJ1-2	NA	many	CASSVEPEANYGYTF	TGTGCCAGCAGCGTAGAACCCGAAGCTAACTATGGCTACACCTTC
TRBV6-2/TRBV6-3	TRBJ1-1	NA	many	CASSYRGEMNTEAFF	TGTGCCAGCAGTTATCGAGGGGAAATGAACACTGAAGCTTTCTTT
TRBV13	TRBJ1-1	TRBD1	many	CASSPTQGGLNTEAFF	TGTGCCAGCAGCCCTACACAGGGGGGATTGAACACTGAAGCTTTCTTT
TRBV12-3/TRBV12-4	TRBJ2-1	TRBD2	many	CASTTWGFGTSGHNEQFF	TGTGCCAGCACCACCTGGGGATTCGGGACTAGTGGGCACAATGAGCAGTTCTTC
TRBV12-3/TRBV12-4	TRBJ2-1	NA	NA	CASSFAYNEQFF	TGTGCCAGCAGTTTTGCCTACAATGAGCAGTTCTTC
TRBV12-3/TRBV12-4	TRBJ2-2	NA	many	CASSFGAGLNTGELFF	TGTGCCAGCAGTTTTGGGGCAGGGCTGAACACCGGGGAGCTGTTTTTT
TRBV5-1	TRBJ1-4	NA	many	CASRFTRDDEKLFF	TGCGCCAGCAGATTTACCCGGGACGATGAAAAACTGTTTTTT
TRBV20-1	TRBJ2-1	TRBD1	many	CSAHRGLDEQFF	TGCAGTGCTCACAGGGGGCTAGATGAGCAGTTCTTC
TRBV12-3/TRBV12-4	TRBJ1-1	NA	many	CASSLAQTTNTEAFF	TGTGCCAGCAGTTTAGCGCAGACAACGAACACTGAAGCTTTCTTT
TRBV28	TRBJ1-2	NA	many	CASSLLAGEDGYTF	TGTGCCAGCAGTTTGCTTGCAGGGGAGGATGGCTACACCTTC